The 10 T cell receptor beta chains in this list originate from one sample, sequenced in a study of shared clonotypes between healthy human individuals. Here immunoSEQ multiplex PCR was the method, and the copy in TCRdb shows in-frame clones only, minus some. The sample yields approximately 1.4 million clones, around 98% seen once. The sample was naive CD4+ T cells sorted from blood. The sample's subset: CD45RA+ positively selected. Every receptor here comes from a man younger than 45 in good health.

The rearrangement links TRBV5-4 to TRBJ2-5; 10 bases are shared with TRBD2. The junction had 10 bases not matched to a gene; V was cut back by 3 bases and J by 5 bases. The CDR3 contains 16 residues. CDR1 is SGHNT, CDR2 YYREEE, per germline (reference sequence). The CDR3 coding sequence is TGTGCCAGCAGCTCCGCCCTAGCGGGAGTAGCTGAGACCCAGTACTTC. Residues: CASSSALAGVAETQYF.

V is TRBV18 and J is TRBJ2-2; unclear D gene. Germline V gene sequence: CDR1 KGHSH, CDR2 LQKENI. The CDR3 is 14 residues long. V shed 3 bases and J shed 8 bases, with 13 bases lying between them. CDR3 protein: CASSPDVNQGELFF. In nucleotides, the CDR3 is TGTGCCAGCTCACCGGACGTCAACCAGGGGGAGCTGTTTTTT.

The chain employs TRBV6-5 and TRBJ2-7; D remains ambiguous. V lost 0 bases and J 7 bases, leaving 16 bases between the germline ends. Germline V gives CDR1 MNHEY, CDR2 SVGAGI. The CDR3 runs 15 residues. CDR3 amino acids: CASSYSPTLASEQYF. Here the CDR3 DNA reads TGTGCCAGCAGTTACTCTCCGACACTCGCGTCTGAGCAGTACTTC.

The rearrangement joins TRBV2 to TRBJ1-2, with a weak D call TRBD1 (5 bases). Germline CDR1 reads SNHLY; CDR2 reads FYNNEI. The length of the CDR3 is 15 residues. The V and J ends lost 6 bases and 2 bases respectively, with 16 bases between them. CDR3 sequence (DNA): TGTGCCAGCAGGGGGAGGACACTTGAGAACTATGGCTACACCTTC. This translates into CASRGRTLENYGYTF.

The J gene is TRBJ2-7, the V gene TRBV7-7, with a tentative D call TRBD1 (6 bases). The germline CDR1 and CDR2 sequences are SSHAT and FNYEAQ (reference sequence). The CDR3 has 13 residues. Trimming took 1 base from V and 5 from J, leaving 9 bases between them. The CDR3 loop reads CASSLDRVDEQYF. CDR3 in DNA: TGTGCCAGCAGCTTAGACAGGGTGGACGAGCAGTACTTC.

CDR3 in amino acids: CSAVGDRGAEAFF. CDR3 nucleotides: TGCAGCGCCGTCGGGGACAGGGGCGCTGAAGCTTTCTTT. The chain has TRBV29-1 and TRBJ1-1, with TRBD1 identical over 10 bases. Per germline, CDR1 SQVTM and CDR2 ANQGSEA. The junction had 8 bases not matched to a gene; V was cut back by 7 bases and J by 6 bases. This CDR3 is 13 amino acids long.

The chain joins TRBV30 to TRBJ2-2; D remains ambiguous. The CDR3 covers 13 residues. Germline CDR1 is GTSNPN and CDR2 is SVGIG (reference sequence). The V end lost 4 bases, the J end lost 6 bases, and 12 bases lay between the germline ends. CDR3 nucleotide sequence: TGTGCCTGGAACCCCCTAAGTCCCGGGGAGCTGTTTTTT. Its translation: CAWNPLSPGELFF.

This clone was detected only once. An end of the junction differs from the germline gene, which may be a read error. The chain links TRBV28 to TRBJ2-1, with 11 positions matching TRBD2. In germline, CDR1 is MDHEN, CDR2 SYDVKM. CDR3 length: 13 amino acids. In DNA form, the CDR3 reads TGTGCCAGCACTTTAGCGGGAGGGTATGAGCAGTTCTTC. Its translation: CASTLAGGYEQFF.

J is TRBJ2-1 and V is TRBV11-3; D tentatively reads TRBD1 or TRBD2 (7 bases each). The CDR3 consists of 15 residues. V was cut by 4 bases and J by 4 bases, with 14 bases left in between. Germline assignment: CDR1 SGHNT and CDR2 YENEEA. In DNA form, the CDR3 reads TGTGCCAGCAGCTCAGGGGGAGGGGGTTACAATGAGCAGTTCTTC. It specifies CASSSGGGGYNEQFF.

This rearrangement joins TRBV9 to TRBJ2-5; 7 nucleotides line up with TRBD2. Unmatched junction bases numbered 8, after V lost 2 bases and J lost 13 bases. CDR1 and CDR2 from the germline V gene are SGDLS and YYNGEE. CDR3 size: 12 residues. The CDR3 reads CASSVRDYPLYF. DNA of the CDR3: TGTGCCAGCAGCGTCCGGGACTATCCTTTGTACTTC.